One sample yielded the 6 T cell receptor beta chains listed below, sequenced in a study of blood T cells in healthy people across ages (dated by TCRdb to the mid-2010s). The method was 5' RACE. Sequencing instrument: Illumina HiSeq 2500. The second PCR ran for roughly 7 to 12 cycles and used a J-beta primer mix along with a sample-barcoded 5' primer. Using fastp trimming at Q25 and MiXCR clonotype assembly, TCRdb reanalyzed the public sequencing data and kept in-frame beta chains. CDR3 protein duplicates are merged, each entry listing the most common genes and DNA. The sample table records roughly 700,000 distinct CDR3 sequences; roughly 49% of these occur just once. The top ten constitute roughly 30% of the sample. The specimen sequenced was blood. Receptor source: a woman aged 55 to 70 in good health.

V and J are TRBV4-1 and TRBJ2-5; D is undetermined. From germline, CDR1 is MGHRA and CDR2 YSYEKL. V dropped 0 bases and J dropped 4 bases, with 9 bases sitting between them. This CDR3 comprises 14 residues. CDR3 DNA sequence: TGCGCCAGCAGCCAAGATGCCTTAGTAGAGACCCAGTACTTC. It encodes CASSQDALVETQYF.

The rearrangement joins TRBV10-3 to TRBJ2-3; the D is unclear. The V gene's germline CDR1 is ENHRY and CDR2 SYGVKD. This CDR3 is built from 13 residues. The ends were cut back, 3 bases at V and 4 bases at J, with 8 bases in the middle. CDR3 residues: CAISEVAADTQYF. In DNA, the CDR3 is TGTGCCATCAGTGAAGTTGCCGCAGATACGCAGTATTTT.

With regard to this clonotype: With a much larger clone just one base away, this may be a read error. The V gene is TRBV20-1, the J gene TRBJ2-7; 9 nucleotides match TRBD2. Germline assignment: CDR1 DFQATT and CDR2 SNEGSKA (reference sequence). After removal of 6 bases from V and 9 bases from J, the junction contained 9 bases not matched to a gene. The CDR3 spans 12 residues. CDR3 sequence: CSASSGNDGQYF. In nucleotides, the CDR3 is TGCAGTGCGTCTAGCGGGAACGACGGGCAGTACTTC.

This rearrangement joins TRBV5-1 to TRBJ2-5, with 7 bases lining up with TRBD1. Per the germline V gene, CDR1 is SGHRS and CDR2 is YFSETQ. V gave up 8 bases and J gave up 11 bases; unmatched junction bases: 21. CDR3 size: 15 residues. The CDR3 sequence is CASRMTGTAYNEQYF. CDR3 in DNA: TGCGCCAGTAGGATGACCGGGACAGCCTACAATGAGCAGTACTTC.

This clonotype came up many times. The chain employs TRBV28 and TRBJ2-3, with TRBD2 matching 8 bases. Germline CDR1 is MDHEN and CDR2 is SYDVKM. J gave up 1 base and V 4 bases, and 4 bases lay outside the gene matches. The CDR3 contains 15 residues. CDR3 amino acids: CASSWPTSGTDTQYF. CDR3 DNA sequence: TGTGCCAGCAGTTGGCCGACTAGCGGCACAGATACGCAGTATTTT.

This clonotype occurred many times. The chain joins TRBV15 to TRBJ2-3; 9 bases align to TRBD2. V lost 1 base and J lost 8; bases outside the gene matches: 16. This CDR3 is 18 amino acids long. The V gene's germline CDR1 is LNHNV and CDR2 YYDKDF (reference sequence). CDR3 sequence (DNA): TGTGCCACCAGCAGAGGACCAGCAGGATGGACTAGCGAGGGTACGCAGTATTTT. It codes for CATSRGPAGWTSEGTQYF.